This T cell receptor (beta chain) was sequenced in a study of shared T cell receptors in the human thymus. Assay: immunoSEQ multiplex PCR; the TCRdb copy retains only in-frame clones and omits some. Of more than 300,000 clones listed, around 95% are singletons. Sequences were obtained from thymocytes. This TCR was sampled from a human donor.

This CDR3 reads CASSLGGSEQFF. CDR3 DNA sequence: TGTGCCAGCAGCTTAGGGGGCAGCGAGCAGTTCTTC. The genes are TRBV7-9 and TRBJ2-1; a weak D match, TRBD1 (5 bases). Germline V CDR1 and CDR2: SEHNR, FQNEAQ (reference sequence). Trimming removed 1 base at V and 10 bases at J, with 8 bases between. The CDR3 covers 12 residues.